These 10 T cell receptor beta chains originate from one sample sequenced in a study of T cells after yellow fever vaccination. TCRdb reprocessed the 5' RACE reads via MiXCR and lists one record per CDR3 protein. The repertoire holds 300,000 to 400,000 distinct CDR3 sequences, roughly 8.7% seen once, with roughly 18% in the top ten. The source was PBMCs, collected on the day of the first yellow fever vaccination. All receptors derive from a man aged 18 to 29 who received the YFV17D yellow fever vaccine.

In regard to this clonotype: Being one base from a much bigger clone, this may be a read error. The rearrangement uses TRBV7-2 and TRBJ1-2; no firm D call. This CDR3 is 13 amino acids long. With 1 base removed from V and 12 bases from J, the gap between germline ends came to 15 bases. CDR1 is SGHTA and CDR2 is FQGNSA in the germline V gene. CDR3 DNA sequence: TGTGCCAGCAGCTTAGTTAGGTATGGAGGCAACACCTTC. Amino acid sequence: CASSLVRYGGNTF.

The rearrangement joins TRBV5-4 to TRBJ2-5, with TRBD1 identical over 10 bases. V lost 4 bases to trimming and J lost 2 bases; unmatched junction nucleotides: 5. Germline lookup yields CDR1 SGHNT and CDR2 YYREEE (reference sequence). The CDR3 spans 15 residues. The chain's CDR3 is CASSAGQGIQETQYF. CDR3 nucleotides: TGTGCCAGCAGCGCGGGACAGGGGATTCAAGAGACCCAGTACTTC.

In this sample, this clonotype turned up a few times. The chain links TRBV12-3 or TRBV12-4 to TRBJ1-1, with 7 bases lining up with TRBD1. V lost 7 bases and J lost 0; bases outside the gene matches: 14. The CDR3 runs to 17 residues. CDR3 residues: CASTRDSPATLNTEAFF. The CDR3 DNA sequence: TGTGCCAGCACACGGGACAGCCCGGCTACCTTGAACACTGAAGCTTTCTTT.

This clonotype was observed at least ten times. The chain employs TRBV18 and TRBJ2-7; TRBD2 aligns across 9 bases. The CDR3 has 17 amino acids. V lost 2 bases, J lost 4 bases, and 12 bases stayed unmatched. The germline gives CDR1 KGHSH, CDR2 LQKENI. The CDR3 region has the DNA TGTGCCAGCTCACCAATGAATCCGGCGGGGGGGCCTTACGAGCAGTACTTC. Protein sequence: CASSPMNPAGGPYEQYF.

V is TRBV6-1 and J is TRBJ2-7; TRBD2 might be the D (6 bases). The CDR3 extends over 15 amino acids. Germline CDR1 MNHNS, CDR2 SASEGT. Deletions cut 2 bases from V and 2 bases from J, with 13 bases between. The CDR3 loop reads CASSELVRGTYEQYF. The CDR3 DNA reads TGTGCCAGCAGTGAACTCGTACGGGGGACCTACGAGCAGTACTTC.

This clonotype came up a few times. The V gene is TRBV5-5, the J gene TRBJ1-1; D ambiguous. The CDR3 loop spans 14 amino acids. The germline gives CDR1 SGHKS, CDR2 YYEKEE (reference sequence). With 4 bases removed from V and 1 base from J, the gap between germline ends came to 11 bases. This CDR3 reads CASSSWSQNTEAFF. In DNA form, the CDR3 reads TGTGCCAGCAGCAGCTGGAGCCAGAACACTGAAGCTTTCTTT.

This clonotype has only a few counts. The gene calls are TRBV9 and TRBJ1-2; D is unresolved. This CDR3 spans 13 amino acids. From germline, CDR1 is SGDLS and CDR2 YYNGEE. V dropped 0 bases and J dropped 4 bases, with 7 bases sitting between them. CDR3 amino acids: CASSVEGIYGYTF. CDR3 nucleotides: TGTGCCAGCAGCGTAGAAGGGATCTATGGCTACACCTTC. The complete variable domain, with remaining parts taken from reference TRBV9 and TRBJ1-2, reads DSGVTQTPKHLITATGQRVTLRCSPRSGDLSVYWYQQSLDQGLQFLIQYYNGEERAKGNILERFSAQQFPDLHSELNLSSLELGDSALYFCASSVEGIYGYTFGSGTRLTVV.

The chain is built from TRBV7-7 and TRBJ2-3; the match to TRBD1 covers 7 bases. Trimming at V came to 5 bases and at J to 0 bases, leaving 5 bases not matched to a gene. This CDR3 is 15 amino acids long. Germline V gives CDR1 SSHAT, CDR2 FNYEAQ (reference sequence). Here the CDR3 DNA reads TGTGCCAGCAGCCCGACAGGGCATAGCACAGATACGCAGTATTTT. Encoded protein: CASSPTGHSTDTQYF.

This rearrangement joins TRBV5-1 to TRBJ2-1; the D is unclear. This CDR3 spans 13 amino acids. Germline loops: CDR1 SGHRS, CDR2 YFSETQ. Trimming removed 1 base from V and 8 bases from J, with 10 bases in between. The CDR3 reads CASSLRVMDEQFF. The DNA for the CDR3 is TGCGCCAGCAGCTTGAGGGTGATGGATGAGCAGTTCTTC.

This chain uses TRBV6-2 or TRBV6-3 with TRBJ2-1, with 10 bases lining up with TRBD2. Germline V gene lookup returns CDR1 MNHEY and CDR2 SVGEGT. The CDR3 runs 15 residues. The J segment lost 6 bases and the V segment lost 6 bases, leaving 8 bases of the junction unmatched. The CDR3 nucleotides read TGTGCCAGCAGGCGACTAGCGGGCTCTGTCAATGAGCAGTTCTTC. Its protein product is CASRRLAGSVNEQFF.